Sequencing of this T cell receptor beta chain was carried out in a study of shared clonotypes between healthy human individuals (dated by TCRdb to about 2020). Some background on the complete study: A couple of women and a few men aged 18 to 49 years were included in the cohort. Libraries were prepared and TCR repertoires were sequenced by different laboratories using diverse techniques, in order to increase sequencing depth and limit assay-specific biases. To estimate repertoire size and how much clonotype sharing occurs between individuals, the study deeply sequenced the blood TCR repertoires of several healthy adults. Between about 0.8 and 9 billion PBMCs per donor were obtained by leukapheresis. For each donor, three plates each were used for CD4 naive and CD4 memory, two plates were used for CD8 naive, and one plate was used for CD8 memory. Summary of the overall study and its limitations: Because the study included a small number of donors, the genetic and exposure-history diversity represented was limited. Roughly 5% of naive CD4, 3% to 3.5% of naive CD8, approximately 2% of memory CD4, and 0.4% of memory CD8 clonotypes were shared across a few donors. Even with the large sequencing depth, rarefaction of the sorted-subset datasets indicated that sequencing was incomplete. Clonotypes shared by all four sorted-subset donors showed higher generation probabilities than non-shared clonotypes. Sampling was restricted to blood, and TCR repertoires in tissue are likely to differ from TCR repertoires in blood. Larger estimated clonotype richness was generally found for naive subsets than for memory subsets. Based on pairwise subsampling, the degree of clonotype sharing among donors was expected to be affected by sequencing depth.

Donors were healthy HIV-negative adults with no recently reported acute infections or vaccinations. Every donor was a Caucasian adult living in Nashville, Tennessee, USA. CD4+ T cells were enriched by magnetic negative selection, after which naive cells were positively selected on CD45RA and the negative fraction was taken as the memory subset. After blood collection by leukapheresis, PBMCs were isolated using Ficoll-Histopaque density gradient centrifugation and then cryopreserved in the vapor phase of liquid nitrogen. Analytical flow cytometry was used to check the purity and quantity of every magnetically sorted T cell population. From each sorted fraction, genomic DNA was isolated and quantified by UV absorbance on a Nanodrop 2000c. V drops 4 bases and J drops 4 bases, leaving 12 bases in between. Taken from cysteine to phenylalanine, the CDR3 has 14 residues. The kept DNA is CDR3 alone, 42 bases in frame from the first base. From the germline V gene (reference sequence), CDR1 is SGHNT and CDR2 is YYREEE.

On this clone: Its antigen remains unidentified. Base quality data are lacking; no much larger clone is found one base away. This specimen includes other DNA sequences encoding the same CDR3.

Using the deep immunoSEQ assay, multiplex PCR amplified TCR CDR3 regions from genomic DNA. For each cell subset, the extracted genomic DNA was distributed evenly across all wells of several immunoSEQ 96-well plates, and each plate served as one replicate. For sorted subsets, approximately 0.2 ug of genomic DNA, equivalent to 25,000 to 35,000 T cell genomes, went into each replicate PCR. Purified libraries were quantified with a Qubit 3.0 fluorometer, sized on a Bioanalyzer 2100, and re-quantified with the KAPA Library Quantification kit. Every immunoSEQ 96-well plate was sequenced on a separate single-read 150-cycle Illumina NextSeq 550 flow cell. Regarding the original processing steps: Because the immunoSEQ output held only junctional sequences and lacked quality scores, the filtering could not match the filtering applied to full-length reads. Sequences were annotated with PyIR, a Python wrapper for IgBLAST v1.9, using IMGT germline references to assign V/J genes and CDR3. Reads were removed for weak V/J assignments (E-value above 1e-6), missing CDR3, stop codons, out-of-frame junctions, or ambiguous translated residues. V3J clonotypes were defined as sequences sharing the same inferred V gene, J gene, and CDR3 amino acid sequence. Percentage overlap between repertoires was calculated by dividing the number of shared unique clonotypes by the size of the smaller repertoire. Repertoire richness was assessed with RTK rarefaction, the Chao1 estimator, and Recon v2.1 estimates of unobserved clonotypes. Generation probabilities for all TCRbeta clonotypes obtained by the gDNA method from a handful of donors were computed using OLGA. In its TCRdb copy, this immuneACCESS table keeps in-frame sequences only and misses some clones. Where compared with another copy, unresolved V genes explain less than half of these, and the others have no known cause. V, J and clone size are taken as reported in that table, and D and trimming were inferred from the DNA itself. The sample table lists around 2.1 million clones, more than 90% of them with a count of one. The ten largest clones take up about 0.13% of the sample.

The rearranged segments are TRBV5-4 and TRBJ1-3; TRBD1 is a weak D gene call, 6 bases matching. This TCR was recovered from a man between 18 and 29 years old in good health. Sequenced input: naive CD4+ T cells sorted from blood. The sample's cell subset or site label is to be understood as: CD45RA+ positively selected. DNA sequence: TGTGCCAGCAGCCTACAGGGAACGGGAAACACCATATATTTT. This encodes CASSLQGTGNTIYF.